One sample yielded the 8 T cell receptor beta chains listed below, sequenced in a study of blood T cell repertoires in COVID-19. The protocol was immunoSEQ multiplex PCR, while the TCRdb copy is restricted to in-frame clones and leaves out a portion. This table holds around 400,000 clones, roughly nine tenths found once. Sequencing was carried out using peripheral blood. The source of these receptors is a man aged 35 to 55 with acute or convalescent COVID-19.

V and J are TRBV5-1 and TRBJ2-3; 7 positions match TRBD1. Per the germline V gene, CDR1 is SGHRS and CDR2 is YFSETQ. The CDR3 extends over 16 amino acids. V trimming: 4 bases; J trimming: 3 bases; junction bases outside the gene matches: 11. CDR3: CASSLTGIKSTDTQYF. CDR3 nucleotide sequence: TGCGCCAGCAGCCTGACAGGGATTAAAAGTACAGATACGCAGTATTTT.

The V call is TRBV15, the J call TRBJ1-4; TRBD1 might be the D (6 bases). Germline assignment: CDR1 LNHNV and CDR2 YYDKDF (reference sequence). The V end lost 0 bases, the J end lost 15 bases, and 20 bases lay between the germline ends. This CDR3 is built from 15 residues. The CDR3 DNA reads as TGTGCCACCAGCAGAGATATAACAGGGCCGTTGCAAATGTTTTTT. Protein: CATSRDITGPLQMFF. Full variable domain (outside the CDR3, taken from reference TRBV15 and TRBJ1-4): DAMVIQNPRYQVTQFGKPVTLSCSQTLNHNVMYWYQQKSSQAPKLLFHYYDKDFNNEADTPDNFQSRRPNTSFCFLDIRSPGLGDTAMYLCATSRDITGPLQMFFGSGTQLSVL.

This clone was recorded once. The chain links TRBV9 to TRBJ2-2; a possible D gene is TRBD2 (6 bases). The V gene lost 2 bases and the J gene lost 3 bases, with 11 bases spanning the gap. This CDR3 is 15 amino acids long. Germline CDR1 reads SGDLS; CDR2 reads YYNGEE. The CDR3 sequence is CASSVAGRHTGELFF. The DNA for the CDR3 is TGTGCCAGCAGCGTCGCGGGGCGGCACACCGGGGAGCTGTTTTTT. Using reference TRBV9 and TRBJ2-2 for the parts outside the CDR3, the full variable domain is DSGVTQTPKHLITATGQRVTLRCSPRSGDLSVYWYQQSLDQGLQFLIQYYNGEERAKGNILERFSAQQFPDLHSELNLSSLELGDSALYFCASSVAGRHTGELFFGEGSRLTVL.

This sequence joins TRBV28 and TRBJ1-6; D perhaps matches TRBD1 (5 bases). The CDR3 is made up of 18 amino acids. The germline V gene has CDR1 MDHEN and CDR2 SYDVKM. Trimming cost V 5 bases and J 9 bases, with 26 bases left between them. The CDR3: CASSGSLSAGPGGSPLHF. In DNA form, the CDR3 reads TGTGCCAGCAGTGGAAGCCTATCGGCAGGCCCCGGGGGTTCACCCCTCCACTTT.

The sample holds one count of this clone. In DNA form, the CDR3 reads TGTGCCAGCAGCCAAGTCCGAGGGCAGGCTCCCCAAGAGACCCAGTACTTC. As protein: CASSQVRGQAPQETQYF. The chain joins TRBV3-1 (or the pseudogene TRBV3-2) to TRBJ2-5, with D possibly matching TRBD2 (5 bases). V was pared by 1 base and J by 1 base, with 16 bases between. Germline V CDR1 and CDR2: LGHDT, YNNKEL (reference sequence). The CDR3 contains 17 residues.

The rearrangement joins TRBV5-1 to TRBJ1-2; 7 nucleotides match TRBD1. V shed 3 bases and J 6 bases; nucleotides not matched to a gene: 2. The CDR3 extends over 12 amino acids. CDR1 is SGHRS and CDR2 is YFSETQ in the germline V gene. The DNA of the CDR3 is TGCGCCAGCAGCTCCCAGGGGGATGGCTACACCTTC. It is translated as CASSSQGDGYTF.

The chain combines TRBV7-6 with TRBJ2-5; 9 bases line up with TRBD1. This CDR3 is built from 16 residues. In germline, CDR1 is SGHVS, CDR2 FNYEAQ. The J segment lost 4 bases and the V segment lost 2 bases, leaving 8 bases of the junction unmatched. The CDR3 region is CASSLSPGQGVETQYF. Written as DNA, the CDR3 is TGTGCCAGCAGCTTATCGCCGGGACAGGGTGTAGAGACCCAGTACTTC.

V is TRBV27 and J is TRBJ2-7, with 10 bases that match TRBD2. CDR3 length: 21 amino acids. Germline V CDR1 and CDR2: MNHEY, SMNVEV (reference sequence). The V and J ends lost 3 bases and 0 bases, in that order; junction bases with no gene match: 20. CDR3 bases: TGTGCCAGCAGTTTCATTCAAGGACTAGCGGACTCCTCATCAAGCTCCTACGAGCAGTACTTC. It specifies CASSFIQGLADSSSSSYEQYF.